This T cell receptor beta chain derives from a study of control samples from healthy donors and cancer patients. Measured with immunoSEQ multiplex PCR; TCRdb has only the in-frame clones, and not every one. The sample records about 43,000 clones, roughly 94% being singletons. In germline, CDR1 is MDHEN, CDR2 SYDVKM. The CDR3 loop spans 13 amino acids. Deletions cut 5 bases from V and 2 bases from J, with 9 bases between. The chain carries TRBV28 and TRBJ2-5; the D is unclear. Material for sequencing was blood. The TCR comes from a man aged 55 to 70 in good health. CDR3 loop: CASSPTRQETQYF. CDR3 sequence (DNA): TGTGCCAGCAGTCCTACGAGGCAAGAGACCCAGTACTTC. The whole variable domain, filled in from reference TRBV28 and TRBJ2-5, reads DVKVTQSSRYLVKRTGEKVFLECVQDMDHENMFWYRQDPGLGLRLIYFSYDVKMKEKGDIPEGYSVSREKKERFSLILESASTNQTSMYLCASSPTRQETQYFGPGTRLLVL.